These T cell receptor beta chains were read from a single sample in a study of control samples from healthy donors and cancer patients. TCRdb's copy holds only in-frame clones and misses some; the assay was immunoSEQ multiplex PCR. The sample has roughly 88,000 clones, 91% seen once. The sample consisted of blood. These receptors originate from a man aged 45-60 years in good health. CDR3s include the opening cysteine and the closing phenylalanine or tryptophan. The order of the fields is J gene, D gene, clone size, CDR3 length, V gene, CDR3 DNA, CDR3 protein. A D gene is named only where the DNA matches it firmly. Size tells how often a clone was seen (once, few, many) or the class of an expanded clone, and some rows leave it out.

TRBJ1-1	-	-	13	TRBV5-1	TGCGCCAGCAGCTTGGGAACCGCAGAAAAAGCTTTCTTT	CASSLGTAEKAFF
TRBJ2-6	-	-	18	TRBV6-6	TGTGCCAGCAGCCGATTTTTTGGGACCACGACTGGGGCCAACGTCCTGACTTTC	CASSRFFGTTTGANVLTF
TRBJ2-1	-	-	13	TRBV12-3/TRBV12-4	TGTGCCAGCACCTCTGACACGTACAATGAGCAGTTCTTC	CASTSDTYNEQFF
TRBJ1-3	TRBD1	-	16	TRBV7-8	TGTGCCAGCAGCCCAGGGGGGGGCGCGTACGGAAACACCATATATTTT	CASSPGGGAYGNTIYF
TRBJ2-7	TRBD1	-	14	TRBV6-5	TGTGCCAGCACCTGGCGCAGGGGGAGCGACGAGCAGTACTTC	CASTWRRGSDEQYF
TRBJ2-1	-	-	15	TRBV30	TGTGCCTGGAGTGGAGGAACACCCGGTAGGAATGAGCAGTTCTTC	CAWSGGTPGRNEQFF
TRBJ2-1	TRBD1	-	13	TRBV19	TGTGCCAGTAGTTCTACAGGGGGCACCTACCCGTTCTTC	CASSSTGGTYPFF
TRBJ2-5	-	-	11	TRBV11-2	TGTGCCAGCAGCCACAGAGAGACCCAGTACTTC	CASSHRETQYF
TRBJ1-4	-	-	14	TRBV24-1	TGTGCCACCAGTGATGGAGGGGTGGACGAAAAACTGTTTTTT	CATSDGGVDEKLFF
TRBJ1-1	-	-	14	TRBV9	TGTGCCAGCAGCGCCCCAACAGGAATGGGTGAAGCTTTCTTT	CASSAPTGMGEAFF
TRBJ1-2	-	-	12	TRBV6-2/TRBV6-3	TGTGCCAGCAGTTACTCCGGAGGAGGCTACACCTTC	CASSYSGGGYTF
TRBJ1-1	TRBD1	few	19	TRBV2	TGTGCCAGCAATAAGTTCCGGGGACAGGGCCGATCCCCTAACACTGAAGCTTTCTTT	CASNKFRGQGRSPNTEAFF
TRBJ1-5	-	-	14	TRBV19	TGTGCCAGTAGTATCGGAAAGGGCCACCAGCCCCAGCATTTT	CASSIGKGHQPQHF
TRBJ1-1	TRBD1	-	12	TRBV6-4	TGTGCCAGCCGGGGACAGGGTCGCGAAGCTTTCTTT	CASRGQGREAFF
TRBJ2-6	TRBD1	-	15	TRBV5-1	TGCGCCAGCAGCTTGGGACAGGGTGGGGCCAACGTCCTGACTTTC	CASSLGQGGANVLTF
TRBJ2-2	TRBD1	once	18	TRBV27	TGTGCCAGCAGTTTCCAAAGCGCGACAGGGCCTAACACCGGGGAGCTGTTTTTT	CASSFQSATGPNTGELFF
TRBJ2-3	-	-	15	TRBV6-4	TGTGCCAGCAGTGACTCAGGGGGGGAGGCAGATACGCAGTATTTT	CASSDSGGEADTQYF
TRBJ1-1	-	-	14	TRBV6-5	TGTGCCAGCAGCTACAGGTCTACTAACACTGAAGCTTTCTTT	CASSYRSTNTEAFF
TRBJ1-1	-	-	13	TRBV5-1	TGCGCCAGCAGCTTGGCTGGCGATACTGAAGCTTTCTTT	CASSLAGDTEAFF
TRBJ1-4	TRBD1	-	14	TRBV10-2	TGCGCCAGCGGACAGGGTCCGGCTAATGAAAAACTGTTTTTT	CASGQGPANEKLFF
TRBJ1-1	-	once	14	TRBV5-1	TGCGCCAGCAGCCCATTCGCTCAGAACACTGAAGCTTTCTTT	CASSPFAQNTEAFF
TRBJ1-1	-	-	14	TRBV3-1/TRBV3-2	TGTGCCAGCAGCCACGAGGTTGAGTCCGCTGAAGCTTTCTTT	CASSHEVESAEAFF
TRBJ1-6	-	-	14	TRBV5-1	TGCGCCAGCAGCTTGTCAGGGCCCTCCTCACCCCTCCACTTT	CASSLSGPSSPLHF
TRBJ2-3	-	-	12	TRBV19	TGTGCCAGTAGTCCCCGGGGGGATACGCAGTATTTT	CASSPRGDTQYF
TRBJ1-1	TRBD1	-	13	TRBV10-3	TGTGCCATCAGGGGGACAGAGAACACTGAAGCTTTCTTT	CAIRGTENTEAFF
TRBJ1-4	-	-	15	TRBV10-3	TGTGCCATCAGTGGGGCCGGGGGAACTAATGAAAAACTGTTTTTT	CAISGAGGTNEKLFF
TRBJ1-2	TRBD1	once	14	TRBV3-1/TRBV3-2	TGTGCCAGCAGCCTTGGACAGGGGGTATATGGCTACACCTTC	CASSLGQGVYGYTF
TRBJ2-1	-	-	15	TRBV5-1	TGCGCCAGCAGCTTGGGTGACTCCCCCTACAATGAGCAGTTCTTC	CASSLGDSPYNEQFF
TRBJ2-7	-	-	12	TRBV7-2	TGTGCCAGCATGATCTTAGGGAACAAGCAGTACTTC	CASMILGNKQYF
TRBJ1-2	-	once	13	TRBV24-1	TGTGCCACCAGTGTTCAGGGGTCCTATGGCTACACCTTC	CATSVQGSYGYTF
TRBJ2-7	TRBD1	-	15	TRBV5-4	TGTGCCAGCAGTTCCGGGACAGCCGGCACCTACGAGCAGTACTTC	CASSSGTAGTYEQYF
TRBJ1-1	-	-	15	TRBV27	TGTGCCAGCAGCCCCTACTTTGGAGGTTCAGCTGAAGCTTTCTTT	CASSPYFGGSAEAFF
TRBJ1-5	-	-	15	TRBV2	TGTGCCAGCAGTGACATCCGGGGCTTCAATCAGCCCCAGCATTTT	CASSDIRGFNQPQHF
TRBJ1-1	-	-	11	TRBV10-2	TGCGCCAGCAGCGCCCTCGGGGAAGCTTTCTTT	CASSALGEAFF
TRBJ2-5	TRBD1	-	15	TRBV6-6	TGTGCCAGCAGTGGGACAGGGGGCACCCAGGAGACCCAGTACTTC	CASSGTGGTQETQYF
TRBJ1-1	-	-	15	TRBV9	TGTGCCAGCAGTGAAACTGGACTGCTAAACACTGAAGCTTTCTTT	CASSETGLLNTEAFF
TRBJ1-1	-	-	14	TRBV19	TGTGCCAGTAGTGGTGGAGGCCTTGGGGCTGAAGCTTTCTTT	CASSGGGLGAEAFF
TRBJ1-5	TRBD1	-	16	TRBV6-6	TGTGCCAGCAGTCAATCGGGACAGGGGTCCGGTCAGCCCCAGCATTTT	CASSQSGQGSGQPQHF
TRBJ1-4	TRBD1	once	14	TRBV2	TGTGCCAGCAGCCTGGGACAGGGCTTTGAAAAACTGTTTTTT	CASSLGQGFEKLFF
TRBJ2-5	TRBD1	-	15	TRBV9	TGTGCCAGCAGCGTATGGGGACAGGTGGGGGAGACCCAGTACTTC	CASSVWGQVGETQYF
TRBJ2-6	-	-	13	TRBV24-1	TGTGCCACCAGTCGGACCGGGGCCAACGTCCTGACTTTC	CATSRTGANVLTF
TRBJ2-3	TRBD1	-	14	TRBV6-5	TGTGCCAGCCGAGGGGACAGGCCCACAGATACGCAGTATTTT	CASRGDRPTDTQYF
TRBJ1-6	-	-	13	TRBV11-2	TGTGCCAGCAGGCTAGCGCGGGAGCAACCCCTCCACTTT	CASRLAREQPLHF
TRBJ2-7	TRBD1	few	15	TRBV10-2	TGCGCCAGCAGACCCCCCGGGACAGCAGGTTACGAGCAGTACTTC	CASRPPGTAGYEQYF
TRBJ2-2	TRBD2	-	16	TRBV9	TGTGCCAGCAGCGTAGAACTAGCGGGGGGGCCCGGGGAGCTGTTTTTT	CASSVELAGGPGELFF
TRBJ1-1	-	-	15	TRBV7-9	TGTGCCAGCAGCTTAGATGCCCCGAGTCGAACTGAAGCTTTCTTT	CASSLDAPSRTEAFF